Listed below are T cell receptor beta chains from one sample, sequenced in a study of shared clonotypes between healthy human individuals. The table came from immunoSEQ multiplex PCR; TCRdb's copy has only in-frame clones and leaves some out. This sample has about 450,000 clones; about 85% occur once, and the top ten carry approximately 13%. Sequenced: PBMCs. The source of these receptors is a middle-aged woman in good health. Some clones in this sample may be carry-over from other donors' samples. Each CDR3 is given with its conserved first and last residue. Each record gives: V gene, J gene, D gene, clone size, CDR3 protein, CDR3 DNA. D genes are given only for firm matches. Where a row states a size, it is once, few, many or the class of an expanded clone; other rows omit it.

v_call: TRBV7-2; j_call: TRBJ2-2; d_call: NA; clone_size: NA; cdr3_aa: CASSPERAAGELFF; cdr3_nt: TGTGCCAGCAGCCCTGAGAGGGCGGCCGGGGAGCTGTTTTTT
v_call: TRBV27; j_call: TRBJ2-7; d_call: NA; clone_size: NA; cdr3_aa: CASSSSTGPSYEQYF; cdr3_nt: TGTGCCAGCAGCTCCTCGACGGGTCCCTCCTACGAGCAGTACTTC
v_call: TRBV14; j_call: TRBJ1-1; d_call: NA; clone_size: NA; cdr3_aa: CASSPFWLTEAFF; cdr3_nt: TGTGCCAGCAGTCCCTTTTGGTTGACTGAAGCTTTCTTT
v_call: TRBV30; j_call: TRBJ2-7; d_call: NA; clone_size: NA; cdr3_aa: CAWSKSGVYEQYF; cdr3_nt: TGTGCCTGGTCAAAATCGGGAGTTTACGAGCAGTACTTC
v_call: TRBV2; j_call: TRBJ1-2; d_call: NA; clone_size: NA; cdr3_aa: CASSEMRGLLPGYTF; cdr3_nt: TGTGCCAGCAGTGAAATGCGGGGGCTGCTTCCTGGCTACACCTTC
v_call: TRBV13; j_call: TRBJ1-2; d_call: TRBD1; clone_size: NA; cdr3_aa: CASSSPTTGGYGYTF; cdr3_nt: TGTGCCAGCAGCTCACCGACGACAGGGGGGTATGGCTACACCTTC
v_call: TRBV4-1; j_call: TRBJ1-6; d_call: NA; clone_size: NA; cdr3_aa: CASSRRHRVGGEDNSPLHF; cdr3_nt: TGCGCCAGCAGCCGTCGGCATCGTGTCGGAGGGGAGGATAATTCACCCCTCCACTTT
v_call: TRBV27; j_call: TRBJ2-2; d_call: TRBD2; clone_size: NA; cdr3_aa: CASSKTSSGDTGELFF; cdr3_nt: TGTGCCAGCAGTAAAACCTCTAGCGGCGACACCGGGGAGCTGTTTTTT
v_call: TRBV27; j_call: TRBJ1-6; d_call: NA; clone_size: NA; cdr3_aa: CASSSPTTGTYSPLHF; cdr3_nt: TGTGCCAGCAGTTCGCCGACTACAGGAACCTATTCACCCCTCCACTTT
v_call: TRBV6-1; j_call: TRBJ2-7; d_call: NA; clone_size: NA; cdr3_aa: CASGEPGNSYEQYF; cdr3_nt: TGTGCCAGCGGTGAACCAGGGAATTCCTACGAGCAGTACTTC
v_call: TRBV7-2; j_call: TRBJ1-2; d_call: NA; clone_size: once; cdr3_aa: CASSLVGGGSVLYGYTF; cdr3_nt: TGTGCCAGCAGCTTAGTAGGTGGGGGATCGGTCCTCTATGGCTACACCTTC
v_call: TRBV7-9; j_call: TRBJ1-2; d_call: TRBD1; clone_size: NA; cdr3_aa: CASSLAGQRIYGYTF; cdr3_nt: TGTGCCAGCAGCTTAGCGGGACAGAGAATCTATGGCTACACCTTC
v_call: TRBV6-1; j_call: TRBJ2-1; d_call: NA; clone_size: few; cdr3_aa: CASRGDRPYNEQFF; cdr3_nt: TGTGCCAGCAGGGGTGACAGGCCATACAATGAGCAGTTCTTC
v_call: TRBV5-1; j_call: TRBJ2-7; d_call: NA; clone_size: NA; cdr3_aa: CASSLGDYEQYF; cdr3_nt: TGCGCCAGCAGCTTGGGCGACTACGAGCAGTACTTC
v_call: TRBV7-8; j_call: TRBJ2-7; d_call: TRBD2; clone_size: NA; cdr3_aa: CASSDVTSGSYEQYF; cdr3_nt: TGTGCCAGCAGTGACGTCACTAGCGGCTCCTACGAGCAGTACTTC
v_call: TRBV6-4; j_call: TRBJ1-6; d_call: TRBD1; clone_size: NA; cdr3_aa: CARTPLDRDLYNSPLHF; cdr3_nt: TGTGCCAGGACGCCATTGGACAGGGACCTCTATAATTCACCCCTCCACTTT
v_call: TRBV5-1; j_call: TRBJ2-3; d_call: NA; clone_size: NA; cdr3_aa: CASSSQGGDTQYF; cdr3_nt: TGCGCCAGCAGCTCCCAGGGCGGGGATACGCAGTATTTT
v_call: TRBV11-2; j_call: TRBJ1-2; d_call: TRBD1; clone_size: NA; cdr3_aa: CASSLLTGDYGYTF; cdr3_nt: TGTGCCAGCAGCTTACTGACAGGGGACTATGGCTACACCTTC
v_call: TRBV11-2; j_call: TRBJ1-1; d_call: NA; clone_size: NA; cdr3_aa: CASSLEEGTEAFF; cdr3_nt: TGTGCCAGCAGCTTAGAAGAGGGAACTGAAGCTTTCTTT
v_call: TRBV4-3; j_call: TRBJ2-1; d_call: NA; clone_size: once; cdr3_aa: CASSQELGQGTYNEQFF; cdr3_nt: TGCGCCAGCAGCCAAGAGCTCGGTCAAGGGACTTACAATGAGCAGTTCTTC
v_call: TRBV6-4; j_call: TRBJ2-1; d_call: TRBD2; clone_size: few; cdr3_aa: CASSDGLAGHNEQFF; cdr3_nt: TGTGCCAGCAGTGACGGACTAGCGGGACACAATGAGCAGTTCTTC
v_call: TRBV6-6; j_call: TRBJ2-1; d_call: NA; clone_size: once; cdr3_aa: CASSYLQGNEQFF; cdr3_nt: TGTGCCAGCAGTTACTTACAGGGAAATGAGCAGTTCTTC
v_call: TRBV5-4; j_call: TRBJ2-1; d_call: TRBD2; clone_size: NA; cdr3_aa: CASSLEASGSAEQFF; cdr3_nt: TGTGCCAGCAGCTTGGAGGCTAGCGGGAGTGCTGAGCAGTTCTTC
v_call: TRBV5-4; j_call: TRBJ2-7; d_call: TRBD2; clone_size: NA; cdr3_aa: CASSPGTSATYEQYF; cdr3_nt: TGTGCCAGCAGCCCTGGGACTAGCGCTACCTACGAGCAGTACTTC
v_call: TRBV18; j_call: TRBJ1-1; d_call: TRBD1; clone_size: few; cdr3_aa: CASSPSSLQGELAFF; cdr3_nt: TGTGCCAGCTCACCAAGTTCATTACAGGGGGAGTTAGCTTTCTTT
v_call: TRBV29-1; j_call: TRBJ2-5; d_call: NA; clone_size: NA; cdr3_aa: CSVYGPPETQYF; cdr3_nt: TGCAGCGTTTACGGGCCTCCGGAGACCCAGTACTTC
v_call: TRBV5-1; j_call: TRBJ2-3; d_call: NA; clone_size: NA; cdr3_aa: CASSLGLALSTDTQYF; cdr3_nt: TGCGCCAGCAGCTTGGGCCTAGCGCTTAGCACAGATACGCAGTATTTT
v_call: TRBV7-3; j_call: TRBJ2-3; d_call: NA; clone_size: NA; cdr3_aa: CASSSSGDTQYF; cdr3_nt: TGTGCCAGCAGCTCCTCTGGCGATACGCAGTATTTT
v_call: TRBV30; j_call: TRBJ2-1; d_call: TRBD2; clone_size: NA; cdr3_aa: CAWGSLGAGELNEQFF; cdr3_nt: TGTGCCTGGGGCTCCCTGGGAGCGGGAGAATTGAATGAGCAGTTCTTC
v_call: TRBV4-2; j_call: TRBJ2-2; d_call: TRBD2; clone_size: NA; cdr3_aa: CASSLIAGGGELFF; cdr3_nt: TGTGCCAGCAGTCTTATAGCGGGAGGCGGGGAGCTGTTTTTT
v_call: TRBV29-1; j_call: TRBJ1-5; d_call: TRBD1; clone_size: NA; cdr3_aa: CSVVEGGWDQPQHF; cdr3_nt: TGCAGCGTTGTGGAAGGGGGCTGGGATCAGCCCCAGCATTTT
v_call: TRBV7-9; j_call: TRBJ1-2; d_call: NA; clone_size: NA; cdr3_aa: CASSLGGGDHDGYTF; cdr3_nt: TGTGCCAGCAGCTTAGGGGGTGGGGACCATGATGGCTACACCTTC
v_call: TRBV4-3; j_call: TRBJ1-5; d_call: NA; clone_size: NA; cdr3_aa: CASSQDKSQPQHF; cdr3_nt: TGCGCCAGCAGCCAAGATAAGAGCCAGCCCCAGCATTTT
v_call: TRBV4-3; j_call: TRBJ1-2; d_call: TRBD1; clone_size: NA; cdr3_aa: CASSGQSYGYTF; cdr3_nt: TGCGCCAGCTCGGGACAGTCCTATGGCTACACCTTC
v_call: TRBV5-4; j_call: TRBJ2-3; d_call: NA; clone_size: NA; cdr3_aa: CASSSAADTQYF; cdr3_nt: TGTGCCAGCAGCTCCGCAGCAGATACGCAGTATTTT
v_call: TRBV11-2; j_call: TRBJ2-1; d_call: TRBD2; clone_size: once; cdr3_aa: CASSPSGTSGYNEQFF; cdr3_nt: TGTGCCAGCAGCCCGTCCGGGACTAGCGGTTACAATGAGCAGTTCTTC
v_call: TRBV27; j_call: TRBJ2-1; d_call: TRBD1; clone_size: NA; cdr3_aa: CASSLDGQGWRQFF; cdr3_nt: TGTGCCAGCAGTTTGGACGGACAGGGCTGGCGACAGTTCTTC
v_call: TRBV19; j_call: TRBJ2-3; d_call: NA; clone_size: few; cdr3_aa: CASSIGASRSTDTQYF; cdr3_nt: TGTGCCAGTAGTATCGGGGCTAGTCGAAGCACAGATACGCAGTATTTT
v_call: TRBV9; j_call: TRBJ2-5; d_call: NA; clone_size: NA; cdr3_aa: CASSTGDSYQETQYF; cdr3_nt: TGTGCCAGCAGCACAGGCGACTCGTACCAAGAGACCCAGTACTTC
v_call: TRBV5-1; j_call: TRBJ1-1; d_call: TRBD1; clone_size: NA; cdr3_aa: CASSLQGARNTEAFF; cdr3_nt: TGCGCCAGCAGCTTACAGGGGGCGCGGAACACTGAAGCTTTCTTT
v_call: TRBV7-9; j_call: TRBJ1-2; d_call: NA; clone_size: few; cdr3_aa: CASSLMAGTHGYTF; cdr3_nt: TGTGCCAGCAGCTTAATGGCAGGGACCCATGGCTACACCTTC
v_call: TRBV29-1; j_call: TRBJ2-7; d_call: TRBD1; clone_size: NA; cdr3_aa: CSVWGQGTEQYF; cdr3_nt: TGCAGCGTTTGGGGACAGGGGACCGAGCAGTACTTC
v_call: TRBV7-3; j_call: TRBJ1-1; d_call: NA; clone_size: NA; cdr3_aa: CASSPGPTRDTEAFF; cdr3_nt: TGTGCCAGCAGCCCGGGACCCACCCGGGACACTGAAGCTTTCTTT
v_call: TRBV4-2; j_call: TRBJ2-7; d_call: TRBD2; clone_size: NA; cdr3_aa: CASSQGLADFNYEQYF; cdr3_nt: TGTGCCAGCAGCCAAGGACTAGCGGACTTCAACTACGAGCAGTACTTC
v_call: TRBV27; j_call: TRBJ1-1; d_call: NA; clone_size: NA; cdr3_aa: CASQTEARANTEAFF; cdr3_nt: TGTGCCAGCCAGACAGAGGCGAGGGCGAACACTGAAGCTTTCTTT
v_call: TRBV28; j_call: TRBJ2-3; d_call: NA; clone_size: NA; cdr3_aa: CASSLRPVDTQYF; cdr3_nt: TGTGCCAGCAGTTTACGTCCGGTGGATACGCAGTATTTT
v_call: TRBV9; j_call: TRBJ2-1; d_call: NA; clone_size: NA; cdr3_aa: CASSVRTAQYNEQFF; cdr3_nt: TGTGCCAGCAGCGTACGGACAGCCCAATACAATGAGCAGTTCTTC
v_call: TRBV7-2; j_call: TRBJ2-3; d_call: NA; clone_size: few; cdr3_aa: CASSLTSRATYTDTQYF; cdr3_nt: TGTGCCAGCAGCCTCACGTCCAGGGCTACCTACACAGATACGCAGTATTTT
v_call: TRBV28; j_call: TRBJ2-7; d_call: TRBD1; clone_size: NA; cdr3_aa: CASSERTGGVYEQYF; cdr3_nt: TGTGCCAGCAGCGAAAGGACAGGGGGGGTCTACGAGCAGTACTTC
v_call: TRBV5-4; j_call: TRBJ2-7; d_call: TRBD1; clone_size: NA; cdr3_aa: CASSYRTGDVSEQYF; cdr3_nt: TGTGCCAGCAGCTACCGAACAGGGGACGTTTCCGAGCAGTACTTC
v_call: TRBV30; j_call: TRBJ2-5; d_call: NA; clone_size: NA; cdr3_aa: CAWSNPPVQETQYF; cdr3_nt: TGTGCCTGGAGCAATCCCCCAGTACAAGAGACCCAGTACTTC
v_call: TRBV2; j_call: TRBJ2-1; d_call: TRBD1; clone_size: NA; cdr3_aa: CASSGQGGNYNEQFF; cdr3_nt: TGTGCCAGCAGCGGACAGGGTGGGAACTACAATGAGCAGTTCTTC
v_call: TRBV27; j_call: TRBJ2-5; d_call: NA; clone_size: once; cdr3_aa: CASRASGGTQYF; cdr3_nt: TGTGCCAGCAGGGCCTCCGGGGGGACCCAGTACTTC
v_call: TRBV15; j_call: TRBJ2-1; d_call: NA; clone_size: many; cdr3_aa: CATSAGRVPNEQFF; cdr3_nt: TGTGCCACCAGTGCTGGGAGAGTGCCCAATGAGCAGTTCTTC
v_call: TRBV7-2; j_call: TRBJ2-5; d_call: NA; clone_size: once; cdr3_aa: CASSRVWGEETQYF; cdr3_nt: TGTGCCAGCAGCCGTGTCTGGGGGGAAGAGACCCAGTACTTC
v_call: TRBV28; j_call: TRBJ2-7; d_call: NA; clone_size: NA; cdr3_aa: CASKGSPSYEQYF; cdr3_nt: TGTGCCAGCAAAGGGAGTCCCTCCTACGAGCAGTACTTC
v_call: TRBV7-6; j_call: TRBJ2-7; d_call: NA; clone_size: NA; cdr3_aa: CASSLLASGYEQYF; cdr3_nt: TGTGCCAGCAGCTTATTAGCTAGTGGATACGAGCAGTACTTC
v_call: TRBV30; j_call: TRBJ1-1; d_call: NA; clone_size: few; cdr3_aa: CAWSKRQALGAFF; cdr3_nt: TGTGCCTGGAGTAAAAGGCAGGCTCTGGGAGCTTTCTTT
v_call: TRBV29-1; j_call: TRBJ2-1; d_call: TRBD1; clone_size: NA; cdr3_aa: CSGHRGTEQFF; cdr3_nt: TGCAGCGGACACAGGGGAACTGAGCAGTTCTTC